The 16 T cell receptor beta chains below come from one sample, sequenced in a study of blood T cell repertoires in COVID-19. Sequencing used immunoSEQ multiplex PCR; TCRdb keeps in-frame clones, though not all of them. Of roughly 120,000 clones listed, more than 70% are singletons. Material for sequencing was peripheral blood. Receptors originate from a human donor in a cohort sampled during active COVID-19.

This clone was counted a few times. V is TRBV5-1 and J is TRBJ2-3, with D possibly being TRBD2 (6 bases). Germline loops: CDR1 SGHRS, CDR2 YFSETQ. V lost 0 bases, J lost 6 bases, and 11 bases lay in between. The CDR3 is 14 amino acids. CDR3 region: CASSLGTIADTQYF. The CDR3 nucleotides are TGCGCCAGCAGCTTGGGGACTATTGCGGATACGCAGTATTTT. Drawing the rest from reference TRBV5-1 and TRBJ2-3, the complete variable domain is KAGVTQTPRYLIKTRGQQVTLSCSPISGHRSVSWYQQTPGQGLQFLFEYFSETQRNKGNFPGRFSGRQFSNSRSEMNVSTLELGDSALYLCASSLGTIADTQYFGPGTRLTVL.

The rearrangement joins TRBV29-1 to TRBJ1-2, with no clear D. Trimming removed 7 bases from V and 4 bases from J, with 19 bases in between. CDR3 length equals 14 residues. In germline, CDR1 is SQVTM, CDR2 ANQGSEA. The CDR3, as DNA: TGCAGCGCCCAAGTAACGGGGATAACCTATGGCTACACCTTC. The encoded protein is CSAQVTGITYGYTF.

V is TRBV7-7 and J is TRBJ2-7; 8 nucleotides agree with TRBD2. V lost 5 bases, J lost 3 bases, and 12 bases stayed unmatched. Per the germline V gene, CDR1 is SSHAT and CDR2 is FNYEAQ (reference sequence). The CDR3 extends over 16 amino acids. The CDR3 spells CASSVGEREWGYEQYF. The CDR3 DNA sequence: TGTGCCAGCAGCGTCGGTGAGCGGGAGTGGGGCTACGAGCAGTACTTC.

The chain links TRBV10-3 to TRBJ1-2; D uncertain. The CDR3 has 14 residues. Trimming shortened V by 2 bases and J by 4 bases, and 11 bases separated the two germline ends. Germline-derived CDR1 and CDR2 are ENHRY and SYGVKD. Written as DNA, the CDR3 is TGTGCCATCAGTGAGCCCCAGAAGTTCTATGGCTACACCTTC. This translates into CAISEPQKFYGYTF.

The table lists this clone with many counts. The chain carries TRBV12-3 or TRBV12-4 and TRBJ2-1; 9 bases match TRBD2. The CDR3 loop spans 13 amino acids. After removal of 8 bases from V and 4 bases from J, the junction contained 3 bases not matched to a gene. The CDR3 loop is CASRLADYNEQFF. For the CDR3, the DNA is TGTGCCAGCCGACTAGCGGATTACAATGAGCAGTTCTTC.

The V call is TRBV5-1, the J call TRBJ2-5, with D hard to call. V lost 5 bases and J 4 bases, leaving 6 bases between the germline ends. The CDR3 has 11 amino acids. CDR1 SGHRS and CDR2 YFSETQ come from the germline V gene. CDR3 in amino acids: CASRLGETQYF. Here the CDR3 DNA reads TGCGCCAGCAGGCTCGGAGAGACCCAGTACTTC.

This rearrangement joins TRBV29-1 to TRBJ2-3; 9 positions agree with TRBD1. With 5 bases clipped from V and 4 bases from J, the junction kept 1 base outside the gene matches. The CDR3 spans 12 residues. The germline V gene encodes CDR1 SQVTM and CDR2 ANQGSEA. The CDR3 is CSVNRGPDTQYF. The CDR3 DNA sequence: TGCAGCGTTAACAGGGGGCCAGATACGCAGTATTTT.

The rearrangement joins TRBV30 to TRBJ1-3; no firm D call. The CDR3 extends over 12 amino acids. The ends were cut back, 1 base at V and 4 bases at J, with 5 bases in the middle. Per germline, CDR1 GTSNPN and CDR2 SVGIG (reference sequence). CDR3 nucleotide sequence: TGTGCCTGGAGTGACTTAGGAAACACCATATATTTT. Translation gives CAWSDLGNTIYF.

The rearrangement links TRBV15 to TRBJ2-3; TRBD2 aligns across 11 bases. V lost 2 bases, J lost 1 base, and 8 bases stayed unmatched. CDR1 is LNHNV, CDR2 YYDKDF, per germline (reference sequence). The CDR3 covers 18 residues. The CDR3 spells CATSRSPQLAGGTDTQYF. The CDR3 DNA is TGTGCCACCAGCAGATCACCTCAACTAGCGGGAGGCACAGATACGCAGTATTTT.

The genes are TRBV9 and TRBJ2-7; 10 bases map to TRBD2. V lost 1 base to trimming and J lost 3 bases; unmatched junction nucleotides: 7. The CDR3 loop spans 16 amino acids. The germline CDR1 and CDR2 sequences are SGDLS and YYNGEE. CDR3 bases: TGTGCCAGCAGCGTATCGGGGCTAGCGGGAGTCTACGAGCAGTACTTC. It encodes CASSVSGLAGVYEQYF.

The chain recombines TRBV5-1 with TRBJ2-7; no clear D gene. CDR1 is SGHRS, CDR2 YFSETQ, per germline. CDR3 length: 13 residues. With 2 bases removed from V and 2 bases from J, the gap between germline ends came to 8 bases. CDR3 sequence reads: CASSFKETYEQYF. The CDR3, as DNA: TGCGCCAGCAGCTTCAAAGAGACCTACGAGCAGTACTTC.

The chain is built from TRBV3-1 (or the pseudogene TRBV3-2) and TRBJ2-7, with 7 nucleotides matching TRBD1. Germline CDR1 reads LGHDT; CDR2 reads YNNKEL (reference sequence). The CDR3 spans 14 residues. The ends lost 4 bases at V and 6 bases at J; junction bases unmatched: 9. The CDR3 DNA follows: TGTGCCAGCAGCCTCCGGGACAGTCCTCCCGAGCAGTACTTC. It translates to CASSLRDSPPEQYF.

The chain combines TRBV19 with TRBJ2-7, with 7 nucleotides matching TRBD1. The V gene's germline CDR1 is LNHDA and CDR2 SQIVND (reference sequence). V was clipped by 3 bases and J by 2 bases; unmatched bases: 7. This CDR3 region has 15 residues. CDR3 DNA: TGTGCCAGTAGTATCTCCAACAGGGGCGCCTACGAGCAGTACTTC. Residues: CASSISNRGAYEQYF.

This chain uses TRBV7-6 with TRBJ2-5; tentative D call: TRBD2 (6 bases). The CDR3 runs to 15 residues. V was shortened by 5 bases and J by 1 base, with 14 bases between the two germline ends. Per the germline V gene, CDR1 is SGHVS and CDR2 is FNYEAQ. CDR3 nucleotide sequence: TGTGCCAGCAGCGCCGTGGCTAGCGCCCAAGAGACCCAGTACTTC. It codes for CASSAVASAQETQYF.

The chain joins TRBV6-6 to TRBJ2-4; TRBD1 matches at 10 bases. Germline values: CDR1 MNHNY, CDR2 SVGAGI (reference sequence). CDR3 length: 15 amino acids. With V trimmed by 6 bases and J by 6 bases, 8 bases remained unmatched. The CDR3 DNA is TGTGCCAGCAGCCCACGGGACAGGGGAAGAAACATTCAGTACTTC. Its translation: CASSPRDRGRNIQYF.

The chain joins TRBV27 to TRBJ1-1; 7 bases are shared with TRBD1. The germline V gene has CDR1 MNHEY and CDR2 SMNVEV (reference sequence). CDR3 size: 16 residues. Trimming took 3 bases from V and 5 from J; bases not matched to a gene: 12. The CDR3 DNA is TGTGCCAGCAGTTTTGCCAGACCCCAGGGGGGTACTGAAGCTTTCTTT. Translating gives CASSFARPQGGTEAFF.